What follows is one TCR beta chain and its context. What it binds is not known. This sample is drawn from a study of T cells in localized non-small cell lung cancer. The assay was immunoSEQ multiplex PCR, and TCRdb's table has in-frame clones only and misses some. The sample yields some 3,500 clones, around a quarter seen once. Notes on the study in general: Adjacent lung was found to contain a median approximately 62 of the top 100 tumor clones. Sequencing covered just one tumor region, so heterogeneity cannot be ruled out. Of the tissues analyzed, uninvolved adjacent lung showed maximal T cell clonality, greater than tumor. Higher T cell density in the blood was associated with longer overall survival, whereas higher adjacent-lung clonality associated with shorter survival.

V lost 2 bases and J 6 bases, leaving 4 bases between the germline ends. Germline assignment: CDR1 GTSNPN and CDR2 SVGIG (reference sequence). The CDR3 sequence is 11 residues long. This specimen consisted of lung tumor tissue, obtained before any cancer treatment. The receptor was derived from a male donor aged 60 or over with stage I lung adenocarcinoma. The rearrangement links TRBV30 to TRBJ1-4, with D unclear. CDR3 in DNA: TGTGCCTGGAGTCTCGATGAAAAACTGTTTTTT. It specifies CAWSLDEKLFF.